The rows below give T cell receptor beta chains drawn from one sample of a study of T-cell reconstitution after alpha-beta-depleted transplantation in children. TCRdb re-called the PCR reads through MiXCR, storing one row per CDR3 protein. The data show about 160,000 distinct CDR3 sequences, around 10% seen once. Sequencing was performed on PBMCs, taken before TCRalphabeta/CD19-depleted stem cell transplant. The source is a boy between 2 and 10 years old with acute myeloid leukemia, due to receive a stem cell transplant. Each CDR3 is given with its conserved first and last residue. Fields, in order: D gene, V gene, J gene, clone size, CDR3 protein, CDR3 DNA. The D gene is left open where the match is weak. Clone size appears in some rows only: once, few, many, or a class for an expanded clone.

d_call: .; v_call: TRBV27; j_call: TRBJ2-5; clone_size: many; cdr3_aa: CASSLRPEPWETQYF; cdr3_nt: TGTGCCAGCAGTTTACGGCCGGAACCCTGGGAGACCCAGTACTTC
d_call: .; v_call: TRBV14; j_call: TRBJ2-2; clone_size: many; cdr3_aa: CASSQVPRAGELFF; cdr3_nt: TGTGCCAGCAGCCAAGTACCGCGTGCCGGGGAGCTGTTTTTT
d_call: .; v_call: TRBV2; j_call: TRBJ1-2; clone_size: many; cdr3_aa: CASSSDRLDYGYTF; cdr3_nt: TGTGCCAGCAGTTCCGACAGGCTTGACTATGGCTACACCTTC
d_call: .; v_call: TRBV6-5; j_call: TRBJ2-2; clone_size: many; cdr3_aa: CASTPSTGELFF; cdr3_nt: TGTGCCAGCACTCCCAGCACCGGGGAGCTGTTTTTT
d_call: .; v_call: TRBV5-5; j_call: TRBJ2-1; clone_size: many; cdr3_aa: CASSLDMGGANEQFF; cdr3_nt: TGTGCCAGCAGCTTGGATATGGGGGGAGCCAATGAGCAGTTCTTC
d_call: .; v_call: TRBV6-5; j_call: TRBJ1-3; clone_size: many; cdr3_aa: CASSYEGSGNTIYF; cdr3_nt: TGTGCCAGCAGTTACGAAGGTTCTGGAAACACCATATATTTT
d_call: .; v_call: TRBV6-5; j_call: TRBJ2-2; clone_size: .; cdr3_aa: CASSYSRGAGELFF; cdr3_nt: TGTGCCAGCAGTTACTCAAGGGGGGCCGGGGAGCTGTTTTTT
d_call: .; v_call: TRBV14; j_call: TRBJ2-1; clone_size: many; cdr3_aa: CASSPPDLYNEQFF; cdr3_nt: TGTGCCAGCAGCCCCCCGGACCTGTACAATGAGCAGTTCTTC
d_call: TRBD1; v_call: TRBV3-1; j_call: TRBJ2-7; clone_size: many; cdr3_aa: CASSQHQGELSEQYF; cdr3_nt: TGTGCCAGCAGCCAGCATCAGGGGGAGTTGTCCGAGCAGTACTTC
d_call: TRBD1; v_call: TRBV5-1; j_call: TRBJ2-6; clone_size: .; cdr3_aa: CASSSLLPGQGASGANVLTF; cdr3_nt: TGCGCCAGCAGCTCTCTTCTTCCGGGACAGGGGGCGTCTGGGGCCAACGTCCTGACTTTC
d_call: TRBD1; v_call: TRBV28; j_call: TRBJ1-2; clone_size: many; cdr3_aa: CASSLQGADTF; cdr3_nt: TGTGCCAGCAGTCTGCAGGGGGCTGACACCTTC
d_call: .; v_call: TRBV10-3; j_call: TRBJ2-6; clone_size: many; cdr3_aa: CAISEGDHSGANVLTF; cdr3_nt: TGTGCCATCAGTGAAGGGGACCACTCTGGGGCCAACGTCCTGACTTTC
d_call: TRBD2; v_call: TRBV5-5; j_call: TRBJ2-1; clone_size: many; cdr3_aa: CASSEGTSGGYEQFF; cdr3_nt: TGTGCCAGCAGCGAGGGGACTAGCGGGGGTTATGAGCAGTTCTTC
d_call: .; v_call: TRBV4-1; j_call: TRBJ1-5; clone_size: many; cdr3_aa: CASSQQGNTNQPQHF; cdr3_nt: TGCGCCAGCAGCCAACAGGGCAATACCAATCAGCCCCAGCATTTT
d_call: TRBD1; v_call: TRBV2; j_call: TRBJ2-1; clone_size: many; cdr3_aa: CASSDTGGYVDEQFF; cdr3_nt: TGTGCCAGCAGTGATACAGGGGGCTATGTGGATGAGCAGTTCTTC
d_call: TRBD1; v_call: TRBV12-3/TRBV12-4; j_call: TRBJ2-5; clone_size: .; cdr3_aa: CASSYSSQGEETQYF; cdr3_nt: TGTGCCAGCAGTTACTCCTCCCAGGGGGAAGAGACCCAGTACTTC
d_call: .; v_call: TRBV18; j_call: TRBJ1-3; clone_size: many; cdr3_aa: CASSPPSQFSGNTIYF; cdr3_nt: TGTGCCAGCTCACCACCGTCACAGTTCTCTGGAAACACCATATATTTT
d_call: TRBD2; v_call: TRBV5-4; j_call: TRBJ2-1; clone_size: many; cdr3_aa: CASSSFMGRGNEQFF; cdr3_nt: TGTGCCAGCAGCTCATTCATGGGGCGGGGGAATGAGCAGTTCTTC
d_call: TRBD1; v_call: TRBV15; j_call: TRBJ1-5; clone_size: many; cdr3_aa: CATKRDRGNQPQHF; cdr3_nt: TGTGCCACCAAGCGGGACAGGGGGAATCAGCCCCAGCATTTT
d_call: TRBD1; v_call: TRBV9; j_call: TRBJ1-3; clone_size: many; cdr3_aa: CASSPRQGDGNTIYF; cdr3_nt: TGTGCCAGCAGCCCACGACAGGGGGATGGAAACACCATATATTTT
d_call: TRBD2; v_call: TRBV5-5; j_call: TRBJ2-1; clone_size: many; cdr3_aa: CASSFSGGPYNEQFF; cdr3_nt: TGTGCCAGCAGCTTTAGCGGGGGACCCTACAATGAGCAGTTCTTC
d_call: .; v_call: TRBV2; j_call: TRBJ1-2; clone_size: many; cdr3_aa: CASSGTGYTF; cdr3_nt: TGTGCCAGCAGTGGGACTGGCTACACCTTC
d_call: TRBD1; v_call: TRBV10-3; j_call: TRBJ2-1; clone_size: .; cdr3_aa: CATEGQGRQQFF; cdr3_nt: TGTGCCACCGAGGGACAGGGGAGGCAGCAGTTCTTC
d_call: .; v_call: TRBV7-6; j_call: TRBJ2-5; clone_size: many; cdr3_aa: CASSPNQETQYF; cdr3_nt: TGTGCCAGCAGCCCGAACCAAGAGACCCAGTACTTC
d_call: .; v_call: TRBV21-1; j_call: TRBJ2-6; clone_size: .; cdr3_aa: CASSKSRAGSSGANVLTF; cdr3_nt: TGTGCCAGCAGCAAATCTCGGGCCGGCTCCTCTGGGGCCAACGTCCTGACTTTC
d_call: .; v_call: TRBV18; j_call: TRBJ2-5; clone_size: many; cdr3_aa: CASSPGLAPQETQYF; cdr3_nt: TGTGCCAGCTCACCGGGGCTAGCGCCACAAGAGACCCAGTACTTC
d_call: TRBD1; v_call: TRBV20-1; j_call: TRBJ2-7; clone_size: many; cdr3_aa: CSARGTGSSYEQYF; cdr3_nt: TGCAGTGCTAGAGGGACAGGGAGCTCCTACGAGCAGTACTTC
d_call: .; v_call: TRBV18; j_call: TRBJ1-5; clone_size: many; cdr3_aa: CASSPSRINQPQHF; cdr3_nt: TGTGCCAGCTCACCATCCAGAATTAATCAGCCCCAGCATTTT
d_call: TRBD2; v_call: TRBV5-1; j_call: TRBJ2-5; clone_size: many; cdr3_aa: CASSFSSGQETQYF; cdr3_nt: TGCGCCAGCAGCTTCTCTAGCGGCCAAGAGACCCAGTACTTC
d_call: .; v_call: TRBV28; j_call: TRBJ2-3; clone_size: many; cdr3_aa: CASSTTGQTTDTQYF; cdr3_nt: TGTGCCAGCAGCACGACGGGACAAACCACAGATACGCAGTATTTT
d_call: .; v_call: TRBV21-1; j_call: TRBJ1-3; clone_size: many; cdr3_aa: CASSKNTGVDGNTIYF; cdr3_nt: TGTGCCAGCAGCAAAAATACAGGCGTAGATGGAAACACCATATATTTT
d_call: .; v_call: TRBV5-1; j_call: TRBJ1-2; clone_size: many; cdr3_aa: CASSDSRANGYTF; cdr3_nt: TGCGCCAGCAGCGACTCCAGGGCTAATGGCTACACCTTC
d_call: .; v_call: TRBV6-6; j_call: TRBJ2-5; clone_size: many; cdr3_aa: CASSYQGPEAQYF; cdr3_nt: TGTGCCAGCAGTTACCAGGGGCCCGAGGCCCAGTACTTC
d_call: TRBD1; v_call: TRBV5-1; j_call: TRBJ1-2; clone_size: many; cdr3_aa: CASSLRGQEYGYTF; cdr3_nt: TGCGCCAGCAGCTTGAGAGGACAGGAGTATGGCTACACCTTC
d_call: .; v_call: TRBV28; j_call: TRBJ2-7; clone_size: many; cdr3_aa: CASSSPRSYEQYF; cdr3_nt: TGTGCCAGCAGTTCCCCCCGGTCCTACGAGCAGTACTTC
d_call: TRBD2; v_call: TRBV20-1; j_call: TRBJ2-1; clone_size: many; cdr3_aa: CSARDSVTSGGQNEQFF; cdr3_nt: TGCAGTGCTAGAGATTCGGTGACTAGCGGGGGACAAAATGAGCAGTTCTTC
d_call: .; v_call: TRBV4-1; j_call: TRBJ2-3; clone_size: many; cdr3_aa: CASSHQLGLEHFTDTQYF; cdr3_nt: TGCGCCAGCAGCCACCAATTGGGGCTCGAGCACTTCACAGATACGCAGTATTTT
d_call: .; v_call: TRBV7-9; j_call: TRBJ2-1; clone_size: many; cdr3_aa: CASSPRRADEQFF; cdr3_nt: TGTGCCAGCAGCCCCCGTCGCGCAGATGAGCAGTTCTTC
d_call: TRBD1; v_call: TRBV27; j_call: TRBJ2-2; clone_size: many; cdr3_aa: CASSSQGGITGELFF; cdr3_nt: TGTGCCAGCAGTTCACAGGGGGGTATCACCGGGGAGCTGTTTTTT
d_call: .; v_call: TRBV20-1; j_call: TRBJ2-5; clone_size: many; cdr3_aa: CSARPEGETQYF; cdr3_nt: TGCAGTGCTAGACCAGAAGGGGAGACCCAGTACTTC